This T cell receptor (beta chain) is drawn from a study of blood T cell repertoires in COVID-19. Study-wide context: Sites in the United States, Italy and Spain provided acute and convalescent COVID-19 samples.

The V gene end was trimmed by 6 bases and the J gene end by 0 bases; junction bases not matched to a gene: 7. The germline V gene has CDR1 MNHNY and CDR2 SVGAGI (reference sequence). This CDR3 region has 15 residues. Per the authors' pipeline: Nucleated cell counts were estimated from reference gene primer amplification. Clones were read by immunoSEQ multiplex PCR, and TCRdb kept only the in-frame ones, dropping some. V, J and clone size are taken as reported in that table, and D and trimming were inferred from the DNA itself. The sample contains around 64,000 clones, more than 75% of which appear only once.

Sequences were obtained from peripheral blood. V usage is TRBV6-6 and J usage is TRBJ2-5; TRBD1 aligns across 7 bases. The clonotype originates from a human donor in a cohort sampled during active COVID-19. The CDR3 nucleotides read TGTGCCAGCAGGCTTAGCAGGGGGTACCAAGAGACCCAGTACTTC. This gives the protein CASRLSRGYQETQYF.